This T cell receptor beta chain was observed in a study of blood T cell repertoires in COVID-19. Study context: Sites in the United States, Italy and Spain provided acute and convalescent COVID-19 samples. PBMCs, B-cell-depleted T cells, or T cells were the source of the cDNA or gDNA that made up the material.

This clone was found once. The CDR3 has 13 residues. The germline gives CDR1 MNHNS, CDR2 SASEGT. V was clipped by 2 bases and J by 4 bases, with 8 bases between them. Original data processing: Scientists estimated how many nucleated cells there were by amplifying reference gene primers. Measured with immunoSEQ multiplex PCR; TCRdb has only the in-frame clones, and not every one. V and J calls and clone size come straight from that table; D and trimming were deduced from the DNA. Found here are about 260,000 clones, roughly 86% of them singletons; the top ten hold around 0.7%. This TCR was sampled from a human donor in a cohort sampled during active COVID-19. This chain uses TRBV6-1 with TRBJ1-2, with D uncertain. The material sequenced was peripheral blood. The CDR3 loop reads CASSESGIYGYTF. The CDR3 DNA reads as TGTGCCAGCAGTGAATCGGGGATCTATGGCTACACCTTC.